This TCR beta chain derives from a study of blood T cell repertoires in COVID-19. Across the study: Sources were T cells, B-cell-depleted T cells, or PBMCs; the material itself was cDNA or gDNA.

In the original processing: Amplification of reference gene primers was used by the study to estimate nucleated cell counts. The protocol was immunoSEQ multiplex PCR, while the TCRdb copy is restricted to in-frame clones and leaves out a portion. The DNA gave D and trimming, while V, J and clone size come from that table. The sample lists about 41,000 clones; over 70% were seen once. This CDR3 is 16 amino acids long. Trimming pared 11 bases from V and 2 bases from J, leaving 24 bases between. Germline CDR1 MDHEN, CDR2 SYDVKM. The V and J genes are TRBV28 and TRBJ1-2; D might be TRBD1 (6 bases). The sequenced sample was peripheral blood. The source is a woman over 75 with active or convalescent COVID-19. CDR3 loop: CASKGGGALGNYGYTF. CDR3 coding DNA: TGTGCCTCCAAAGGGGGAGGGGCGCTTGGGAACTATGGCTACACCTTC.